The 20 T cell receptor beta chains listed next were all sequenced from one sample in a study of blood T cell repertoires in COVID-19. Data came from immunoSEQ multiplex PCR; TCRdb stores just in-frame clones and leaves some out. Of some 180,000 clones in the sample, over 70% were seen once. The sample consisted of peripheral blood. All receptors derive from a woman aged 40 to 55 with COVID-19, enrolled during active disease.

The genes are TRBV6-5 and TRBJ1-3, with D perhaps matching TRBD1 (5 bases). Trimming shortened V by 10 bases and J by 3 bases, and 13 bases separated the two germline ends. This CDR3 contains 13 residues. The germline V gene has CDR1 MNHEY and CDR2 SVGAGI. The CDR3 protein is CATLAGGGNTIYF. The CDR3 region has the DNA TGTGCCACTCTTGCGGGGGGTGGAAACACCATATATTTT.

The chain is built from TRBV6-5 and TRBJ2-7, with D unresolved. Trimming removed 4 bases at V and 0 bases at J, with 16 bases between. Germline V gives CDR1 MNHEY, CDR2 SVGAGI. The CDR3 has 16 residues. The CDR3 region has the DNA TGTGCCAGCAGTTTTGCAGAAACAGCATTCTCCTACGAGCAGTACTTC. This gives the protein CASSFAETAFSYEQYF.

The chain combines TRBV10-3 with TRBJ2-1; TRBD2 might be the D (5 bases). Germline V CDR1 and CDR2: ENHRY, SYGVKD. The V gene lost 10 bases and the J gene lost 3 bases, with 13 bases spanning the gap. The CDR3 is 13 amino acids. The CDR3 nucleotides read TGTGCCACCACTCCTAGCAGCTACAATGAGCAGTTCTTC. Translated, it gives CATTPSSYNEQFF.

This clone has a handful of counts. The gene calls are TRBV20-1 and TRBJ2-7, with 10 bases aligning to TRBD2. The V segment lost 3 bases and the J segment 3 bases; nucleotides outside the gene matches: 2. There are 13 residues in the CDR3. Germline V gene data show CDR1 as DFQATT and CDR2 as SNEGSKA (reference sequence). CDR3 sequence: CSASSGGNYEQYF. DNA of the CDR3: TGCAGTGCTAGTAGCGGGGGGAACTACGAGCAGTACTTC.

In its sample, this clone was seen once. The chain couples TRBV25-1 to TRBJ2-7, with D uncertain. The germline V gene has CDR1 MGHDK and CDR2 SYGVNS. Deletions cut 7 bases from V and 4 bases from J, with 14 bases between. CDR3 length: 13 amino acids. CDR3 sequence reads: CASKAPVTYEQYF. For the CDR3, the DNA is TGTGCCAGCAAAGCCCCTGTAACGTACGAGCAGTACTTC.

V usage is TRBV19 and J usage is TRBJ1-1; the D gene is possibly TRBD1 (5 bases). The CDR3 consists of 17 residues. CDR1 and CDR2 (germline): LNHDA, SQIVND (reference sequence). Deletions cut 5 bases from V and 0 bases from J, with 19 bases between. The CDR3 reads CASSLAGLTAMNTEAFF. The CDR3 coding sequence is TGTGCCAGTAGTCTGGCAGGGCTTACCGCCATGAACACTGAAGCTTTCTTT.

This clone was counted a single time. The gene calls are TRBV10-2 and TRBJ1-5, with no clear D. This CDR3 region has 13 residues. V was pared by 9 bases and J by 0 bases, with 9 bases between. Per the germline V gene, CDR1 is WSHSY and CDR2 is SAAADI. The CDR3 spells CASGEDSNQPQHF. CDR3 nucleotides: TGCGCCAGTGGGGAGGATAGCAATCAGCCCCAGCATTTT.

This rearrangement joins TRBV5-1 to TRBJ2-7; 9 bases fit TRBD2. From germline, CDR1 is SGHRS and CDR2 YFSETQ. The V gene end was trimmed by 4 bases and the J gene end by 7 bases; junction bases not matched to a gene: 9. The length of the CDR3 is 14 residues. CDR3 residues: CASSEETSGHEQYF. CDR3 in DNA: TGCGCCAGCAGCGAAGAGACTAGCGGTCATGAGCAGTACTTC.

The rearrangement joins TRBV29-1 to TRBJ2-1, with 9 bases that match TRBD1. This CDR3 is built from 13 residues. Germline loops: CDR1 SQVTM, CDR2 ANQGSEA. The trim removed 5 bases at V and 4 bases at J, leaving 3 bases unmatched. The CDR3, as DNA: TGCAGCGTTACAGGGGGCCCTTACAATGAGCAGTTCTTC. Residues: CSVTGGPYNEQFF.

This chain connects TRBV6-6 to TRBJ2-1, with 15 bases fitting TRBD2. The CDR3 is 16 amino acids. The ends lost 7 bases at V and 7 bases at J; junction bases unmatched: 8. In germline, CDR1 is MNHNY, CDR2 SVGAGI (reference sequence). As DNA, the CDR3 is TGTGCCAGCAACCGGCCCGGGACTAGCGGGGGGAATGAGCAGTTCTTC. The encoded protein is CASNRPGTSGGNEQFF.

This clone was found once. This chain uses TRBV19 with TRBJ1-2, with D hard to call. Trimming stripped 1 base from V and 5 bases from J, with 8 bases between. This CDR3 region has 13 residues. Per germline, CDR1 LNHDA and CDR2 SQIVND (reference sequence). CDR3 region: CASSIGAGYGYTF. Here the CDR3 DNA reads TGTGCCAGTAGTATAGGAGCGGGGTATGGCTACACCTTC.

This chain links TRBV15 with TRBJ1-4; maybe TRBD1 (6 bases). CDR1 is LNHNV, CDR2 YYDKDF, per germline (reference sequence). Trimming pared 1 base from V and 15 bases from J, leaving 27 bases between. The CDR3 length is 17 residues. The CDR3 coding sequence is TGTGCCACCAGCAGAGGAGGCACAGGGTTGGACGTTAGCCCGATGTTTTTT. It encodes CATSRGGTGLDVSPMFF. Combining the CDR3 with reference TRBV15 and TRBJ1-4 gives the whole variable domain DAMVIQNPRYQVTQFGKPVTLSCSQTLNHNVMYWYQQKSSQAPKLLFHYYDKDFNNEADTPDNFQSRRPNTSFCFLDIRSPGLGDTAMYLCATSRGGTGLDVSPMFFGSGTQLSVL.

The V gene is TRBV29-1, the J gene TRBJ2-7, with 8 bases identical to TRBD2. The ends lost 6 bases at V and 5 bases at J; junction bases unmatched: 9. From germline, CDR1 is SQVTM and CDR2 ANQGSEA. The CDR3 runs to 13 residues. CDR3 amino acids: CSVGTRGLNEQYF. The CDR3 nucleotides read TGCAGCGTCGGGACTAGAGGGTTGAACGAGCAGTACTTC.

This chain uses TRBV11-2 with TRBJ1-1, with D perhaps TRBD1 (6 bases). Trimming took off 5 bases at V and 1 base at J, with 20 bases between the two ends. The CDR3 length is 17 residues. From germline, CDR1 is SGHAT and CDR2 FQNNGV. CDR3 bases: TGTGCCAGCAGCCCCAGGGGTACGAGCTCCTGGAACACTGAAGCTTTCTTT. Translated: CASSPRGTSSWNTEAFF.

The chain carries TRBV27 and TRBJ2-1; TRBD2 aligns across 12 bases. With V trimmed by 7 bases and J by 8 bases, 15 bases remained unmatched. Germline assignment: CDR1 MNHEY and CDR2 SMNVEV (reference sequence). CDR3 length: 17 amino acids. The CDR3: CASILRWTSGAGDEQFF. Written as DNA, the CDR3 is TGTGCCAGCATCCTTAGGTGGACTAGCGGGGCTGGGGATGAGCAGTTCTTC.

The J gene is TRBJ1-6, the V gene TRBV6-5, with D possibly TRBD1 on 6 matching bases. V lost 6 bases and J lost 7, with 7 bases in between. This CDR3 is 12 amino acids long. Per germline, CDR1 MNHEY and CDR2 SVGAGI. CDR3 protein: CASRTGNSPLHF. The CDR3 nucleotides read TGTGCCAGCAGAACAGGGAATTCACCCCTCCACTTT.

The rearrangement links TRBV20-1 to TRBJ2-2; TRBD2 might be the D (5 bases). V was trimmed by 5 bases and J by 4 bases, leaving 20 bases between them. The germline CDR1 and CDR2 sequences are DFQATT and SNEGSKA (reference sequence). CDR3 size: 16 residues. CDR3 coding DNA: TGCAGTGCTGGTGGCTCAGCGGCTAAAGCCACCGGGGAGCTGTTTTTT. It translates to CSAGGSAAKATGELFF.

The rearrangement links TRBV3-1 (or the pseudogene TRBV3-2) to TRBJ2-2, with D unresolved. This CDR3 contains 15 residues. The V and J ends lost 1 base and 4 bases respectively, with 10 bases between them. Germline CDR1 and CDR2: LGHDT and YNNKEL (reference sequence). Here the CDR3 reads CASSQVLGGTGELFF. The CDR3 bases are TGTGCCAGCAGCCAAGTTCTTGGCGGCACCGGGGAGCTGTTTTTT.

The gene calls are TRBV18 and TRBJ2-7; 7 bases align to TRBD2. Trimming cost V 0 bases and J 6 bases; bases outside gene matches: 5. The CDR3 spans 14 residues. Germline V lookup: CDR1 KGHSH, CDR2 LQKENI. CDR3 sequence reads: CASSPPAGVGEQYF. DNA of the CDR3: TGTGCCAGCTCACCACCGGCGGGAGTAGGCGAGCAGTACTTC.

This clone occurred a few times. The rearrangement uses TRBV28 and TRBJ2-3, with a possible D match to TRBD2 (6 bases). Germline assignment: CDR1 MDHEN and CDR2 SYDVKM. The CDR3 totals 11 residues. Between the trimmed V and J ends, which lost 3 bases and 11 bases, there was a span of 9 bases. The CDR3 here is CASSFSEGQYF. The DNA for the CDR3 is TGTGCCAGCAGTTTTTCGGAGGGGCAGTATTTT.